These T cell receptor beta chains were read from a single sample in a study of graft-versus-host responses after intestinal transplantation. Profiling relied on immunoSEQ multiplex PCR, and the TCRdb table lists in-frame clones only, not all of them. The data hold about 23,000 clones, with 90% observed a single time. The material was PBMCs, obtained about 41 days after intestinal transplant. These receptors all stem from a human patient who received an intestinal transplant, so some T cells may come from the graft donor. The CDR3 runs from the conserved cysteine through the conserved F or W. The order of the fields is V gene, D gene, clone size, J gene, CDR3 protein, CDR3 DNA. The D gene is left open where the match is weak. Rows may omit the clone size; those that give it use once, few, many or a size class.

V gene: TRBV7-6
D gene: -
clone size: -
J gene: TRBJ2-7
CDR3 protein: CASSPGQGEQYF
CDR3 DNA: TGTGCCAGCAGCCCCGGTCAGGGCGAGCAGTACTTC

V gene: TRBV7-2
D gene: TRBD1
clone size: -
J gene: TRBJ1-5
CDR3 protein: CASSLARDSQNQPQHF
CDR3 DNA: TGTGCCAGCAGCTTAGCTAGGGACAGCCAGAATCAGCCCCAGCATTTT

V gene: TRBV15
D gene: TRBD1
clone size: -
J gene: TRBJ2-7
CDR3 protein: CATRHRGQDEQYF
CDR3 DNA: TGTGCCACCAGACACAGGGGGCAAGACGAGCAGTACTTC

V gene: TRBV2
D gene: TRBD2
clone size: few
J gene: TRBJ2-7
CDR3 protein: CASSERGLAGLYEQYF
CDR3 DNA: TGTGCCAGCAGTGAAAGGGGACTAGCGGGACTTTACGAGCAGTACTTC

V gene: TRBV4-3
D gene: -
clone size: -
J gene: TRBJ2-7
CDR3 protein: CASSQNQAEQYF
CDR3 DNA: TGCGCCAGCAGCCAGAACCAGGCCGAGCAGTACTTC

V gene: TRBV7-2
D gene: -
clone size: -
J gene: TRBJ2-1
CDR3 protein: CASSPAVRNEQFF
CDR3 DNA: TGTGCCAGCAGCCCCGCGGTGCGCAATGAGCAGTTCTTC

V gene: TRBV11-2
D gene: -
clone size: once
J gene: TRBJ2-7
CDR3 protein: CASSQGQTYEQYF
CDR3 DNA: TGTGCCAGCAGCCAAGGACAGACCTACGAGCAGTACTTC

V gene: TRBV6-4
D gene: -
clone size: -
J gene: TRBJ2-4
CDR3 protein: CASSSGSLAKNIQYF
CDR3 DNA: TGTGCCAGCAGCTCAGGGTCCCTAGCCAAAAACATTCAGTACTTC

V gene: TRBV7-2
D gene: TRBD1
clone size: -
J gene: TRBJ1-2
CDR3 protein: CASTQTGGQFFNYGYTF
CDR3 DNA: TGTGCCAGCACCCAGACAGGGGGACAGTTTTTCAACTATGGCTACACCTTC

V gene: TRBV30
D gene: TRBD1
clone size: few
J gene: TRBJ2-5
CDR3 protein: CAWDDRVGETQYF
CDR3 DNA: TGTGCCTGGGACGACAGGGTCGGGGAGACCCAGTACTTC